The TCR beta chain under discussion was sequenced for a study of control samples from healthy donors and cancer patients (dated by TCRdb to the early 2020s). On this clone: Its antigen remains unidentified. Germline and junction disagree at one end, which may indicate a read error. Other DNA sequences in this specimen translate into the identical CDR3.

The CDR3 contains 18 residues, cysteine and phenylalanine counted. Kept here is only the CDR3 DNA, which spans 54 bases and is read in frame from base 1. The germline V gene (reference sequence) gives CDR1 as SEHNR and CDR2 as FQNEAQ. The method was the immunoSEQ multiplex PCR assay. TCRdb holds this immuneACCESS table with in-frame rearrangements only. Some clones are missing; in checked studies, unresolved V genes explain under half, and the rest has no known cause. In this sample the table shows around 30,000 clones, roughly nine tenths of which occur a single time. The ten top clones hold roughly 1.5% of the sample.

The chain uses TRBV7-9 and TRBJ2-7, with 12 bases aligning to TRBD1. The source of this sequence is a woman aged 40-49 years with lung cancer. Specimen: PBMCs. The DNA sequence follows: TGTGCCAGCAGCTTACGGGGGCCGGGGACAGGGGGCTCCCACGAGCAGTACTTC. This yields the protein CASSLRGPGTGGSHEQYF.